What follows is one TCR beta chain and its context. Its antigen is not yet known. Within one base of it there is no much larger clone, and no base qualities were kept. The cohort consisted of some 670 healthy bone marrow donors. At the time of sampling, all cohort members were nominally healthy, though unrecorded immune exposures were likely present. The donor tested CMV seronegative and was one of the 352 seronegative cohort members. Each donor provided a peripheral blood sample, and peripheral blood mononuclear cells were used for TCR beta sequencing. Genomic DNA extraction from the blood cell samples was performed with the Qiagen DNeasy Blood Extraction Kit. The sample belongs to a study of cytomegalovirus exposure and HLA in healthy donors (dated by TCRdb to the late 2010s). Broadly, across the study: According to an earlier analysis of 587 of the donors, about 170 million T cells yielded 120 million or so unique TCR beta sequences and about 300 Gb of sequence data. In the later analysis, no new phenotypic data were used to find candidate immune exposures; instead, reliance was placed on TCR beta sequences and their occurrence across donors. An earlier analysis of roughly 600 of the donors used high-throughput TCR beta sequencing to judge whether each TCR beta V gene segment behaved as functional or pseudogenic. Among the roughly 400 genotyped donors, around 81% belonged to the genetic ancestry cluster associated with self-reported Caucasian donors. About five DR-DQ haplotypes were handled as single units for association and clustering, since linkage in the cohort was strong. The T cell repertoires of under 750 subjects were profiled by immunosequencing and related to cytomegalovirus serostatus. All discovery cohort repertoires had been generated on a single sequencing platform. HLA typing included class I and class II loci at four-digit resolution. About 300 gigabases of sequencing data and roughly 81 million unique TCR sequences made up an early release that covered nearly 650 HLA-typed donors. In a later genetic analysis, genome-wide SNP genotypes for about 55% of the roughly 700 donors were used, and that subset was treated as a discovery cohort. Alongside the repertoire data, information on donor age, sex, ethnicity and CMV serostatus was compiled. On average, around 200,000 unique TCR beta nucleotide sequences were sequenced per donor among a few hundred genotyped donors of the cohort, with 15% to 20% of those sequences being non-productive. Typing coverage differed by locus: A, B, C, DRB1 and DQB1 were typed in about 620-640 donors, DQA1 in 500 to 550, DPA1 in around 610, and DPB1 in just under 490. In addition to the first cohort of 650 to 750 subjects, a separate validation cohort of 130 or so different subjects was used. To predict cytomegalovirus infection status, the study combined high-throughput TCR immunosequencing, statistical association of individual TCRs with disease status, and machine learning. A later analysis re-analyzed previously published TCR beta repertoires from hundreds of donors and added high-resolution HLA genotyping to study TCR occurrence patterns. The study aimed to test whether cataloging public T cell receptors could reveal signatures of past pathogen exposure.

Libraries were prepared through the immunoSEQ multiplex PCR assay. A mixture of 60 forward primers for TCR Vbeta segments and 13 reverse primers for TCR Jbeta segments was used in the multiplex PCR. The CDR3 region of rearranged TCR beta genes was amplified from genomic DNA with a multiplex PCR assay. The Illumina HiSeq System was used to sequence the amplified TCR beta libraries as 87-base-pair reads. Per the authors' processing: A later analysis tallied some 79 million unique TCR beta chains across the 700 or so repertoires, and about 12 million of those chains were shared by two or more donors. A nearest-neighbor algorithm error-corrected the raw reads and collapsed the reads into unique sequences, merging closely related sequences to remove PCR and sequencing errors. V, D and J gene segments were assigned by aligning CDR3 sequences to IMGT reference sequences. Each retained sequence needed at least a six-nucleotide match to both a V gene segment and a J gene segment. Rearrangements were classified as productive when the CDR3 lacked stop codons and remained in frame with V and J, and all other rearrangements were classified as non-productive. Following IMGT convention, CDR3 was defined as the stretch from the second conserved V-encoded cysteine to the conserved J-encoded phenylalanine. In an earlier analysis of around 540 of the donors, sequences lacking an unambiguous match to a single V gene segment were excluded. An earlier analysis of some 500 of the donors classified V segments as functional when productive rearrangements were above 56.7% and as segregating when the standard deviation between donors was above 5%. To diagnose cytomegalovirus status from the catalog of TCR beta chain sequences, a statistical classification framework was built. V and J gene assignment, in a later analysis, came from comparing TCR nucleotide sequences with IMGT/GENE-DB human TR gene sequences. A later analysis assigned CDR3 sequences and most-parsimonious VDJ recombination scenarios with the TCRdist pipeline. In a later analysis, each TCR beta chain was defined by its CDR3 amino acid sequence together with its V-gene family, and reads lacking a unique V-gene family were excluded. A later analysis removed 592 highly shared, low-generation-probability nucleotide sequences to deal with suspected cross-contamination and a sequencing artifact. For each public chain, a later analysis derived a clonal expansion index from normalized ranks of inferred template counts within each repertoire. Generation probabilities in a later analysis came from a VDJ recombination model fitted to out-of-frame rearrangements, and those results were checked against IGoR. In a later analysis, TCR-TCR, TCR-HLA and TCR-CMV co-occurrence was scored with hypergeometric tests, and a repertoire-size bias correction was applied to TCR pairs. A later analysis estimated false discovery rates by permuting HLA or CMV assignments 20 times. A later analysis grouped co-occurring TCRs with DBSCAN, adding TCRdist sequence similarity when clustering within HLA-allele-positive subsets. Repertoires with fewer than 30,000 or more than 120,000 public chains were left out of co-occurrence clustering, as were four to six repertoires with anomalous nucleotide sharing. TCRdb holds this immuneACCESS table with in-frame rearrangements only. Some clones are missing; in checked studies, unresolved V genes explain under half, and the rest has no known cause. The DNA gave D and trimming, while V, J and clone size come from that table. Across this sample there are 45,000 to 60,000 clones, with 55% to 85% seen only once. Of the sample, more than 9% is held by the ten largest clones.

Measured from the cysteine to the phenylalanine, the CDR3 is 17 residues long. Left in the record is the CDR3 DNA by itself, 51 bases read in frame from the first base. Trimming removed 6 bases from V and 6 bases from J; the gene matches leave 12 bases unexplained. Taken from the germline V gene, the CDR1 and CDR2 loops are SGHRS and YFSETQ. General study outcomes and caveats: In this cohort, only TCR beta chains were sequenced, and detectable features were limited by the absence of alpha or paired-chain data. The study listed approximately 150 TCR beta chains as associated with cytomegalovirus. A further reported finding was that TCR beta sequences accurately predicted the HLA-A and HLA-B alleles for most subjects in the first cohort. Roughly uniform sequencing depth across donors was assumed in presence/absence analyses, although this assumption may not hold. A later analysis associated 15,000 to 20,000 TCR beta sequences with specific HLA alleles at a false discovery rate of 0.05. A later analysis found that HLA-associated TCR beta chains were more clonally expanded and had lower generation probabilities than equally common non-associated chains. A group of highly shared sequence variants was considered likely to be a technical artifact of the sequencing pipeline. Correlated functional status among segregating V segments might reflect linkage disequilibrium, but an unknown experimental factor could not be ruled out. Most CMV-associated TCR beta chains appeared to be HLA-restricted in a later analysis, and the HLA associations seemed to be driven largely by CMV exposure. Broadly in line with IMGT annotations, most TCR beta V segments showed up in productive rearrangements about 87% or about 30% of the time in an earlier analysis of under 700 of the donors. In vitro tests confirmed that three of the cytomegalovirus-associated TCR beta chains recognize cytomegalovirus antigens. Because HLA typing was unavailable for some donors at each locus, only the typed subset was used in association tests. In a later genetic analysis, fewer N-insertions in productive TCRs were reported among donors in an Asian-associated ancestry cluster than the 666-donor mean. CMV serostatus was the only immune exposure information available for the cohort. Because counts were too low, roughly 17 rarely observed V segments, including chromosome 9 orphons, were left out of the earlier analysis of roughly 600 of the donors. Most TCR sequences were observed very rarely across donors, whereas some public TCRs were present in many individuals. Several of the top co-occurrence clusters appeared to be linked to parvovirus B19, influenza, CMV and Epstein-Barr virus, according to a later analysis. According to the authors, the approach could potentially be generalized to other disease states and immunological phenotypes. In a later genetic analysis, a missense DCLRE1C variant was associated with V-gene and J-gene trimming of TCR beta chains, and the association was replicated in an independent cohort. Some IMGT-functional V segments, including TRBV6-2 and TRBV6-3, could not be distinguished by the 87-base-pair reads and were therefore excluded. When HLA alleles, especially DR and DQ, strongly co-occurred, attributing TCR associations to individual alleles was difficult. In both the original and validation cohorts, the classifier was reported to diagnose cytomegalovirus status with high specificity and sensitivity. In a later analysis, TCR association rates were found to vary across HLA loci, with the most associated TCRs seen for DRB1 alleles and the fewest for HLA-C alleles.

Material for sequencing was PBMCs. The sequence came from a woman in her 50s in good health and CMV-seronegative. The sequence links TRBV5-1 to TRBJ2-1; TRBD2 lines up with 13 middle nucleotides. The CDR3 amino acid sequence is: CASTAGTSGTYFNEQFF. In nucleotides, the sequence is TGCGCCAGCACCGCCGGGACTAGCGGGACGTATTTCAATGAGCAGTTCTTC.